This entry lists 23 T cell receptor beta chains sequenced from one sample in a study of blood T cells in healthy people across ages. Primed by a sample-barcoded 5' primer and a J-beta primer mix, a second PCR proceeded for roughly 6 to 12 cycles. TCRdb redid the calling of the 5' RACE reads with MiXCR, one entry per CDR3 protein. This repertoire shows hundreds of thousands of distinct CDR3 sequences, around 41% found once; its top ten account for roughly 30%. Sequencing was done on a sample of blood. The receptors derive from a man of 80 years or more in good health.

This clonotype was picked up one time. The chain couples TRBV3-1 to TRBJ1-2; TRBD1 is a possible D gene (5 bases). This CDR3 has 13 residues. V was trimmed by 3 bases and J by 8 bases, leaving 13 bases between them. CDR1 and CDR2 from the germline V gene are LGHDT and YNNKEL (reference sequence). CDR3 in DNA: TGTGCCAGCAGCCACATGAGGGGTGGAGGCTACACCTTC. Amino acid sequence: CASSHMRGGGYTF.

Only a few counts were recorded for this clonotype. The genes are TRBV20-1 and TRBJ2-1, with D possibly being TRBD1 or TRBD2 (5 bases each). This CDR3 region has 13 residues. V dropped 2 bases and J dropped 7 bases, with 12 bases sitting between them. Germline V gene sequence: CDR1 DFQATT, CDR2 SNEGSKA (reference sequence). The DNA for the CDR3 is TGCAGTGCTAGATATTCGGGGCTGAATGAGCAGTTCTTC. Translation gives CSARYSGLNEQFF.

V is TRBV5-6 and J is TRBJ2-3, with 7 nucleotides matching TRBD1. Germline trimming cut 2 bases from V and 2 bases from J; bases unmatched to any gene: 5. From germline, CDR1 is SGHDT and CDR2 YYEEEE. The CDR3 is 15 amino acids. This CDR3 reads CASSFYRGNTDTQYF. The CDR3 DNA reads TGTGCCAGCAGCTTTTACAGGGGTAACACAGATACGCAGTATTTT.

For this clonotype: A junction end diverges from the germline sequence, so it may reflect a read error. V and J are TRBV20-1 and TRBJ2-7, with TRBD2 identical over 8 bases. The germline V gene has CDR1 DFQATT and CDR2 SNEGSKA (reference sequence). The CDR3 covers 14 residues. The CDR3 coding sequence is TGCAGTGCTACCGGGACTAGTCCTTCCTGCGAGCAGTACTTC. It specifies CSATGTSPSCEQYF.

This clonotype was detected ten times or more. The rearrangement joins TRBV4-1 to TRBJ2-1, with D possibly called TRBD1 or TRBD2 (5 bases each). The CDR3 extends over 18 amino acids. V was shortened by 1 base and J by 8 bases, with 24 bases between the two germline ends. The germline V gene has CDR1 MGHRA and CDR2 YSYEKL. The CDR3 sequence: CASSQGPVRGGLPYEQFF. CDR3 in DNA: TGCGCCAGCAGCCAAGGTCCCGTTCGGGGCGGGCTCCCATATGAGCAGTTCTTC.

CDR3 sequence: CASSSRQGSFYGYTF. The CDR3 region has the DNA TGTGCCAGCAGCTCAAGACAGGGATCCTTTTATGGCTACACCTTC. The chain employs TRBV7-9 and TRBJ1-2; 7 nucleotides agree with TRBD1. Germline V gene data show CDR1 as SEHNR and CDR2 as FQNEAQ (reference sequence). The CDR3 length is 15 residues. The J segment lost 5 bases and the V segment lost 4 bases, leaving 10 bases of the junction unmatched.

A few counts support this clonotype. The chain has TRBV12-3 or TRBV12-4 and TRBJ2-1; D gene uncertain. The CDR3 contains 11 residues. Trimming took 5 bases from V and 7 from J, leaving 6 bases between them. The chain's CDR3 is CASSQRNEQFF. The CDR3 DNA follows: TGTGCCAGCAGTCAAAGGAATGAGCAGTTCTTC.

The chain carries TRBV20-1 and TRBJ2-5, with TRBD1 matching 7 bases. Trimming cost V 4 bases and J 9 bases; bases outside gene matches: 2. The CDR3 extends over 10 amino acids. The germline V gene has CDR1 DFQATT and CDR2 SNEGSKA (reference sequence). DNA for the CDR3: TGCAGTGCTACAGACAGGGCCCAGTACTTC. As protein: CSATDRAQYF.

Written as DNA, the CDR3 is TGCAGCGTACGGACTAGCGGGAGTGGCGAGCAGTACTTC. This gives the protein CSVRTSGSGEQYF. This chain links TRBV29-1 with TRBJ2-7, with 13 bases lining up with TRBD2. This CDR3 is 13 amino acids long. The V gene end was trimmed by 6 bases and the J gene end by 6 bases; junction bases not matched to a gene: 5. CDR1 and CDR2 from the germline V gene are SQVTM and ANQGSEA.

This clonotype occurred a few times. Being one base from a much bigger clone, this may be a read error. This chain uses TRBV12-3 or TRBV12-4 with TRBJ2-1; TRBD2 matches 7 bases. Trimming took 6 bases from V and 6 from J; bases not matched to a gene: 11. There are 15 residues in the CDR3. DNA of the CDR3: TGTGCCAGCAGCCCGTCCGATACTAGCGTCAATGAGCAGTTCTTC. Amino acid sequence: CASSPSDTSVNEQFF.

This clonotype was counted a few times. This chain uses TRBV10-2 with TRBJ2-3; D assignment may be TRBD1 or TRBD2 (6 bases each). The length of the CDR3 is 16 residues. Germline CDR1 is WSHSY and CDR2 is SAAADI. V lost 2 bases, J lost 0 bases, and 12 bases lay in between. The CDR3, as DNA: TGCGCCAGCAGTGAGGGGGGGCGGGGTAGCACAGATACGCAGTATTTT. Protein: CASSEGGRGSTDTQYF.

The chain has TRBV7-9 and TRBJ2-1; 9 bases agree with TRBD2. Germline loops: CDR1 SEHNR, CDR2 FQNEAQ (reference sequence). The V and J ends lost 7 bases and 5 bases, in that order; junction bases with no gene match: 12. The CDR3 has 16 amino acids. CDR3 region: CASMASGRIFDNEQFF. The CDR3 DNA reads TGTGCCAGCATGGCAAGCGGGAGGATTTTCGACAATGAGCAGTTCTTC.

CDR3 sequence (DNA): TGTGCCAGCAGCTCCGGGACGGCAAATAATTCACCCCTCCACTTT. Translation gives CASSSGTANNSPLHF. The V call is TRBV7-2, the J call TRBJ1-6, with D possibly TRBD1 on 5 matching bases. The germline CDR1 and CDR2 sequences are SGHTA and FQGNSA. Trimming shortened V by 4 bases and J by 5 bases, and 12 bases separated the two germline ends. This CDR3 region has 15 residues.

V usage is TRBV5-5 and J usage is TRBJ2-5; D is perhaps TRBD1 (5 bases). The CDR3 sequence is 15 residues long. CDR1 SGHKS and CDR2 YYEKEE come from the germline V gene (reference sequence). Trimming shortened V by 2 bases and J by 4 bases, and 15 bases separated the two germline ends. CDR3 in amino acids: CASSLGLQAGETQYF. CDR3 DNA: TGTGCCAGCAGCTTAGGTTTACAGGCTGGAGAGACCCAGTACTTC. Full variable domain (remainder filled in from reference TRBV5-5 and TRBJ2-5): DAGVTQSPTHLIKTRGQQVTLRCSPISGHKSVSWYQQVLGQGPQFIFQYYEKEERGRGNFPDRFSARQFPNYSSELNVNALLLGDSALYLCASSLGLQAGETQYFGPGTRLLVL.

The table lists this clonotype with many counts. The V and J genes are TRBV4-3 and TRBJ1-2; TRBD1 might be the D (5 bases). Trimming pared 0 bases from V and 6 bases from J, leaving 17 bases between. CDR1 LGHNA and CDR2 YSLEER come from the germline V gene. The CDR3 runs to 16 residues. CDR3 DNA: TGCGCCAGCAGCCAAGATCTGGGGGACGGTCGTGATGGCTACACCTTC. It encodes CASSQDLGDGRDGYTF.

Turning to this clonotype: Sequence at one end of the junction differs from germline and may be a read error. The chain links TRBV6-2 or TRBV6-3 to TRBJ2-7, with D perhaps matching TRBD1 (5 bases). Per the germline V gene, CDR1 is MNHEY and CDR2 is SVGEGT. This CDR3 has 14 residues. CDR3 residues: CTSRFGRVTYEQYF. The CDR3 coding sequence is TGTACCAGCAGATTCGGCAGGGTAACCTACGAGCAGTACTTC.

This clonotype was counted only a few times. This rearrangement joins TRBV4-2 to TRBJ2-1, with a weak D call TRBD2 (7 bases). The assigned J gene may be wrong: the sequence end matches TRBJ2-7 better. The CDR3 has 18 amino acids. The germline gives CDR1 LGHNA, CDR2 YNFKEQ. The CDR3 bases are TGTGCCAGCAGCCAAGATGAGGGGGGGGGAAGCTCCTACAATGAGCAGTACTTC. It encodes CASSQDEGGGSSYNEQYF.

V gene TRBV2 combines with J gene TRBJ2-1, with 9 bases matching TRBD2. Germline V gene sequence: CDR1 SNHLY, CDR2 FYNNEI. V lost 5 bases and J lost 2; bases outside the gene matches: 7. The CDR3 contains 16 residues. CDR3 nucleotides: TGTGCCAGCAGTCCGAGCGCGGGAGGGCCCTACAATGAGCAGTTCTTC. Translation gives CASSPSAGGPYNEQFF.

This clonotype showed up just a few times. The genes are TRBV11-2 and TRBJ1-1; possibly TRBD1 for D (5 bases). The CDR3 runs to 15 residues. Germline CDR1 reads SGHAT; CDR2 reads FQNNGV. V lost 1 base to trimming and J lost 3 bases, with 12 bases between them. The CDR3 loop reads CASSLGRAGYTEAFF. In DNA, the CDR3 is TGTGCCAGCAGCTTAGGCAGGGCTGGGTACACTGAAGCTTTCTTT.

This clonotype came up many times. The genes are TRBV6-1 and TRBJ2-7; 10 nucleotides align to TRBD1. Looked up from germline, CDR1 is MNHNS and CDR2 is SASEGT. The CDR3 contains 15 residues. The V and J ends lost 1 base and 3 bases, in that order; junction bases with no gene match: 3. The CDR3 nucleotides are TGTGCCAGCAGTGAAGGGGACAGGGGCCTCTACGAGCAGTACTTC. This sequence encodes CASSEGDRGLYEQYF.

The gene calls are TRBV19 and TRBJ2-2; no reliable D call. The V gene lost 1 base and the J gene lost 0 bases, with 6 bases spanning the gap. The germline CDR1 and CDR2 sequences are LNHDA and SQIVND (reference sequence). CDR3 length: 15 amino acids. The CDR3 protein is CASSIGGTNTGELFF. CDR3 nucleotides: TGTGCCAGTAGTATAGGAGGAACGAACACCGGGGAGCTGTTTTTT. Full variable domain (outside the CDR3, taken from reference TRBV19 and TRBJ2-2): DGGITQSPKYLFRKEGQNVTLSCEQNLNHDAMYWYRQDPGQGLRLIYYSQIVNDFQKGDIAEGYSVSREKKESFPLTVTSAQKNPTAFYLCASSIGGTNTGELFFGEGSRLTVL.

The chain carries TRBV2 and TRBJ1-4; D unresolved. This CDR3 spans 13 amino acids. CDR1 is SNHLY, CDR2 FYNNEI, per germline. V lost 6 bases and J lost 4, with 9 bases in between. In DNA, the CDR3 is TGTGCCAGCAGCCGGGATTATAATGAAAAACTGTTTTTT. It encodes CASSRDYNEKLFF. Full variable domain (rest looked up from reference TRBV2 and TRBJ1-4): EPEVTQTPSHQVTQMGQEVILRCVPISNHLYFYWYRQILGQKVEFLVSFYNNEISEKSEIFDDQFSVERPDGSNFTLKIRSTKLEDSAMYFCASSRDYNEKLFFGSGTQLSVL.

This clonotype appeared a few times. The chain is built from TRBV18 and TRBJ2-1; 8 positions agree with TRBD1. The germline V gene encodes CDR1 KGHSH and CDR2 LQKENI. The trim removed 4 bases at V and 10 bases at J, leaving 3 bases unmatched. This CDR3 is built from 12 residues. The DNA for the CDR3 is TGTGCCAGCTCACTACAGGGGGACGAGCAGTTCTTC. Translation gives CASSLQGDEQFF.